This T cell receptor beta chain comes out of a study of T cells after yellow fever vaccination. Study observations and caveats: Peak timing came faster in the weaker secondary response, day 5 versus 15.

CDR1 and CDR2 from the germline V gene are MDHEN and SYDVKM. The CDR3 consists of 13 residues. Trimming at V came to 6 bases and at J to 2 bases, leaving 4 bases not matched to a gene. This clonotype was found a few times. The antigen is unknown. TCRdb redid the calling of the 5' RACE reads with MiXCR, one entry per CDR3 protein. This sample has a few hundred thousand distinct CDR3 sequences; 6.2% occur once, and the top ten carry about 15%. The chain carries TRBV28 and TRBJ2-7; 7 positions match TRBD1. The starting material was PBMCs, obtained 5 days after the yellow fever booster vaccination. The receptor comes from a man younger than 45 who received the YFV17D yellow fever vaccine. DNA of the CDR3: TGTGCCAGCAGAAAGGGACAGACCTACGAGCAGTACTTC. Amino acid sequence: CASRKGQTYEQYF.